This entry lists 4 T cell receptor beta chains sequenced from one sample in a study of blood T cell repertoires in COVID-19. Assay used: immunoSEQ multiplex PCR; TCRdb lists only in-frame clones, some missing. The data contain some 97,000 clones, 88% of them singletons. The material sequenced was peripheral blood. The receptors stem from a woman aged 60-75 years with acute or convalescent COVID-19.

The rearrangement joins TRBV18 to TRBJ2-7; TRBD2 matches 7 bases. Trimming removed 1 base from V and 5 bases from J; junction bases left unmatched: 8. The CDR3 sequence is 15 residues long. Germline values: CDR1 KGHSH, CDR2 LQKENI. This CDR3 reads CASSPRASGTDEQYF. The CDR3 DNA sequence: TGTGCCAGCTCACCACGGGCCAGCGGGACTGACGAGCAGTACTTC.

The genes are TRBV2 and TRBJ1-2, with TRBD1 identical over 7 bases. CDR3 size: 14 residues. Germline trimming cut 5 bases from V and 2 bases from J; bases unmatched to any gene: 5. Germline V gene data show CDR1 as SNHLY and CDR2 as FYNNEI. Here the CDR3 DNA reads TGTGCCAGCAGTCAGGACAGGAGCAACTATGGCTACACCTTC. Translation: CASSQDRSNYGYTF. The complete variable domain, with remaining parts taken from reference TRBV2 and TRBJ1-2, reads EPEVTQTPSHQVTQMGQEVILRCVPISNHLYFYWYRQILGQKVEFLVSFYNNEISEKSEIFDDQFSVERPDGSNFTLKIRSTKLEDSAMYFCASSQDRSNYGYTFGSGTRLTVV.

J is TRBJ1-3 and V is TRBV6-5, with D perhaps TRBD1 (6 bases). There are 15 residues in the CDR3. Between the trimmed V and J ends, which lost 7 bases and 0 bases, there was a span of 13 bases. The germline V gene encodes CDR1 MNHEY and CDR2 SVGAGI. This chain's CDR3 is CASNQGQTSGNTIYF. CDR3 DNA: TGTGCCAGCAATCAAGGACAGACCTCTGGAAACACCATATATTTT.

The chain joins TRBV16 to TRBJ1-5; no clear D. This CDR3 has 16 residues. Germline CDR1 and CDR2: KGHSY and FQNENV. The germline V and J ends were trimmed by 2 bases and 2 bases, with 13 bases remaining between them. The CDR3 DNA follows: TGTGCCAGCAGCCAAATCCCACGGCGGGGCAATCAGCCCCAGCATTTT. This sequence encodes CASSQIPRRGNQPQHF. The full variable domain, in which reference TRBV16 and TRBJ1-5 provide the parts outside the CDR3, is GEEVAQTPKHLVRGEGQKAKLYCAPIKGHSYVFWYQQVLKNEFKFLISFQNENVFDETGMPKERFSAKCLPNSPCSLEIQATKLEDSAVYFCASSQIPRRGNQPQHFGDGTRLSIL.